One and the same sample provided the 24 T cell receptor beta chains below, sequenced in a study of T cell responses to AZD1222 COVID-19 vaccine. Method: immunoSEQ multiplex PCR; TCRdb's copy keeps in-frame clones and lacks some. The sample yields 140,000 or so clones, roughly nine tenths seen once. Here the sequenced sample was peripheral blood, taken 28 days after the second dose of the MenACWY control vaccine. Receptor source: an adult who received the MenACWY meningococcal vaccine as a control.

The chain couples TRBV18 to TRBJ2-6; a possible D gene is TRBD1 (5 bases). V lost 2 bases and J lost 0, with 20 bases in between. Looked up from germline, CDR1 is KGHSH and CDR2 is LQKENI. The CDR3 runs 20 residues. CDR3 sequence (DNA): TGTGCCAGCTCACCATATAGGACAACAAACCAAGTCTCTGGGGCCAACGTCCTGACTTTC. It codes for CASSPYRTTNQVSGANVLTF.

The J gene is TRBJ2-2, the V gene TRBV24-1; 16 positions match TRBD2. Germline CDR1 and CDR2: KGHDR and SFDVKD. The CDR3 has 23 amino acids. The trim removed 4 bases at V and 2 bases at J, leaving 18 bases unmatched. The CDR3 region is CATSEPRQKGLAGGPYNTGELFF. The CDR3 DNA sequence: TGTGCCACCAGTGAACCCAGACAGAAGGGACTAGCGGGAGGGCCATACAACACCGGGGAGCTGTTTTTT.

This clone is a singleton in its sample. The genes are TRBV28 and TRBJ2-7, with TRBD2 as a possible D gene (6 bases). V was cut by 2 bases and J by 3 bases, with 17 bases left in between. CDR3 length equals 16 residues. Germline CDR1 and CDR2: MDHEN and SYDVKM. DNA of the CDR3: TGTGCCAGCAGTTTAGATCCGGCGGGACTTAGCTACGAGCAGTACTTC. Amino acids: CASSLDPAGLSYEQYF.

A single count supports this clone. The rearrangement links TRBV4-3 to TRBJ1-5; a possible D gene is TRBD1 (6 bases). Germline CDR1 LGHNA, CDR2 YSLEER. There are 15 residues in the CDR3. V shed 3 bases and J shed 2 bases, with 11 bases lying between them. DNA for the CDR3: TGCGCCAGCAGCCAGGGGGCGGCGGGCAATCAGCCCCAGCATTTT. This encodes CASSQGAAGNQPQHF.

This chain links TRBV12-3 or TRBV12-4 with TRBJ1-1, with D maybe TRBD1 (6 bases). CDR3 length: 12 residues. V was cut by 1 base and J by 11 bases, with 11 bases left in between. CDR3 protein: CASSLDGGEAFF. CDR3 nucleotides: TGTGCCAGCAGTTTAGATGGGGGCGAGGCTTTCTTT.

The V call is TRBV5-1, the J call TRBJ1-2; D may be TRBD1 (6 bases). This CDR3 is built from 15 residues. CDR1 and CDR2 from the germline V gene are SGHRS and YFSETQ. Trimming took 4 bases from V and 2 from J, leaving 15 bases between them. The CDR3 DNA reads TGCGCCAGCAGCCTCACAGGGAAGGCAAACTATGGCTACACCTTC. Translation gives CASSLTGKANYGYTF.

This clone was detected only once. The chain combines TRBV10-3 with TRBJ1-4, with D hard to call. Germline V lookup: CDR1 ENHRY, CDR2 SYGVKD. The V end lost 0 bases, the J end lost 6 bases, and 8 bases lay between the germline ends. The CDR3 extends over 14 amino acids. CDR3 nucleotide sequence: TGTGCCATCAGTGAGTCCCTCGGGGATGAAAAACTGTTTTTT. This gives the protein CAISESLGDEKLFF.

The chain is built from TRBV29-1 and TRBJ1-1; TRBD1 might be the D (6 bases). V was cut by 2 bases and J by 6 bases, with 10 bases left in between. Germline assignment: CDR1 SQVTM and CDR2 ANQGSEA. This CDR3 comprises 12 residues. The CDR3 DNA sequence: TGCAGCGTTGAAAACAGGGACCCTGAAGCTTTCTTT. Encoded protein: CSVENRDPEAFF.

This rearrangement joins TRBV7-9 to TRBJ2-3; the D gene is possibly TRBD1 (5 bases). The CDR3 has 14 amino acids. Trimming left V 4 bases short and J 2 bases short, with 10 bases between. Looked up from germline, CDR1 is SEHNR and CDR2 is FQNEAQ (reference sequence). As DNA, the CDR3 is TGTGCCAGCAGCTGGGGCGTCAACACAGATACGCAGTATTTT. It encodes CASSWGVNTDTQYF.

J is TRBJ1-1 and V is TRBV7-9, with no clear D. Germline V gives CDR1 SEHNR, CDR2 FQNEAQ (reference sequence). The CDR3 loop spans 12 amino acids. The V gene lost 6 bases and the J gene lost 0 bases, with 5 bases spanning the gap. The CDR3 reads CASSLMNTEAFF. The CDR3 DNA is TGTGCCAGCAGTTTGATGAACACTGAAGCTTTCTTT.

Comment on this clone: The junction does not match germline at one end; this may be a read error. The rearrangement links TRBV2 to TRBJ2-1; 11 positions match TRBD1. The germline CDR1 and CDR2 sequences are SNHLY and FYNNEI. This CDR3 region has 12 residues. The CDR3 sequence: CASSQRTGGLIF. DNA for the CDR3: TGTGCCAGCAGCCAAAGGACAGGGGGCTTAATCTTC.

V usage is TRBV18 and J usage is TRBJ1-4; D perhaps matches TRBD1 (6 bases). CDR1 is KGHSH, CDR2 LQKENI, per germline. Trimming left V 1 base short and J 5 bases short, with 11 bases between. There are 15 residues in the CDR3. Here the CDR3 DNA reads TGTGCCAGCTCACCACAGGGGGACGCAAATGAAAAACTGTTTTTT. It codes for CASSPQGDANEKLFF.

J is TRBJ1-5 and V is TRBV29-1; no firm D call. CDR1 and CDR2 (germline): SQVTM, ANQGSEA. Trimming cost V 5 bases and J 3 bases, with 8 bases left between them. The CDR3 has 12 residues. CDR3 amino acids: CSVLSANQPQHF. The CDR3 coding sequence is TGCAGCGTTTTGAGTGCCAATCAGCCCCAGCATTTT.

V is TRBV7-2 and J is TRBJ2-3; weak D call: TRBD1 (5 bases). Per germline, CDR1 SGHTA and CDR2 FQGNSA. V was clipped by 5 bases and J by 7 bases, with 19 bases between them. The CDR3 covers 15 residues. The CDR3 here is CASSITLLGPNTQYF. The CDR3 DNA follows: TGTGCCAGCAGCATCACCCTGCTGGGGCCAAATACGCAGTATTTT.

This sequence joins TRBV4-3 and TRBJ1-1; D is uncertain. Germline CDR1 reads LGHNA; CDR2 reads YSLEER. V was pared by 3 bases and J by 4 bases, with 12 bases between. The CDR3 length is 14 residues. The CDR3 nucleotides read TGCGCCAGCAGCCATTCCGGAGGGAGCACTGAAGCTTTCTTT. It specifies CASSHSGGSTEAFF.

The chain recombines TRBV6-5 with TRBJ2-3; the D gene is possibly TRBD1 (5 bases). Deletions cut 4 bases from V and 1 base from J, with 12 bases between. Looked up from germline, CDR1 is MNHEY and CDR2 is SVGAGI. This CDR3 contains 15 residues. The CDR3 loop reads CASSLARGRTDTQYF. CDR3 DNA sequence: TGTGCCAGCAGTTTGGCTAGGGGCCGCACAGATACGCAGTATTTT.

The CDR3 bases are TGTGCCAGCAGTTTGGTACGAGGACTAGCGGGAGGAATGGCAGATACGCAGTATTTT. Protein product: CASSLVRGLAGGMADTQYF. V is TRBV27 and J is TRBJ2-3; TRBD2 agrees at 14 bases. This CDR3 has 19 amino acids. Trimming took 3 bases from V and 4 from J; bases not matched to a gene: 12. The germline CDR1 and CDR2 sequences are MNHEY and SMNVEV (reference sequence).

The V call is TRBV24-1, the J call TRBJ1-2; 9 nucleotides line up with TRBD1. After removal of 2 bases from V and 3 bases from J, the junction contained 6 bases not matched to a gene. The length of the CDR3 is 16 residues. Germline V CDR1 and CDR2: KGHDR, SFDVKD. The CDR3 loop is CATSDSGQGFDYGYTF. The DNA for the CDR3 is TGTGCCACCAGTGATTCCGGACAGGGGTTCGACTATGGCTACACCTTC.

The chain combines TRBV18 with TRBJ2-3; D is tentatively TRBD1 or TRBD2 (5 bases each). The CDR3 consists of 14 residues. The germline V and J ends were trimmed by 0 bases and 5 bases, with 9 bases remaining between them. CDR1 KGHSH and CDR2 LQKENI come from the germline V gene. CDR3 sequence reads: CASSPPGEKDTQYF. For the CDR3, the DNA is TGTGCCAGCTCACCACCGGGGGAAAAAGATACGCAGTATTTT.

The V and J genes are TRBV3-1 (or the pseudogene TRBV3-2) and TRBJ1-5, with D maybe TRBD1 (6 bases). The germline gives CDR1 LGHDT, CDR2 YNNKEL (reference sequence). The CDR3 has 14 amino acids. The germline V and J ends were trimmed by 1 base and 5 bases, with 9 bases remaining between them. The CDR3 loop is CASSQGTEYQPQHF. The CDR3 region has the DNA TGTGCCAGCAGCCAAGGGACAGAGTATCAGCCCCAGCATTTT.

The count of this clone is one. CDR3 coding DNA: TGTGCCAGCAGCTTAGCGGGGGGGACCTACGAGCAGTACTTC. Protein sequence: CASSLAGGTYEQYF. The gene calls are TRBV7-8 and TRBJ2-7; TRBD2 agrees at 7 bases. Germline lookup yields CDR1 SGHVS and CDR2 FQNEAQ. The CDR3 is 14 residues long. J was trimmed by 2 bases and V by 0 bases; bases with no gene match: 1.

The chain is built from TRBV6-5 and TRBJ2-2, with unresolved D. V dropped 5 bases and J dropped 6 bases, with 10 bases sitting between them. Germline V CDR1 and CDR2: MNHEY, SVGAGI. The CDR3 covers 13 residues. CDR3 region: CASSQYEAGELFF. In nucleotides, the CDR3 is TGTGCCAGCAGTCAGTACGAGGCCGGGGAGCTGTTTTTT.

The rearrangement joins TRBV28 to TRBJ2-1, with TRBD2 matching 14 bases. CDR3 length: 16 amino acids. Germline lookup yields CDR1 MDHEN and CDR2 SYDVKM. V gave up 6 bases and J gave up 7 bases; unmatched junction bases: 8. As DNA, the CDR3 is TGTGCCAGCAGCCCTTGGACTAGCGGGGGGATGAATGAGCAGTTCTTC. This encodes CASSPWTSGGMNEQFF.

The chain links TRBV7-9 to TRBJ1-5; D is undetermined. Trimming pared 1 base from V and 7 bases from J, leaving 5 bases between. Germline V gene data show CDR1 as SEHNR and CDR2 as FQNEAQ (reference sequence). The CDR3 is made up of 12 amino acids. CDR3 coding DNA: TGTGCCAGCAGCTTAGGTCAGCAGCCCCAGCATTTT. This encodes CASSLGQQPQHF.